The 12 T cell receptor beta chains presented below share a single source sample, sequenced in a study of CD8 T cells in Susac syndrome. With random hexamers, reverse transcription was performed on about 0.5 to 1 ug of RNA. Each CDR3 protein is one row after TCRdb ran MiXCR on the immunoSEQ multiplex PCR reads. The sample lists around 150,000 distinct CDR3 sequences, around 96% occurring once. Input material: CD4+ T cells from PBMCs. These receptors were obtained from a human donor with multiple sclerosis.

J is TRBJ1-2 and V is TRBV20-1, with TRBD1 matching over 8 bases. This CDR3 contains 14 residues. The V gene's germline CDR1 is DFQATT and CDR2 SNEGSKA (reference sequence). V gave up 2 bases and J gave up 7 bases; unmatched junction bases: 9. The DNA of the CDR3 is TGCAGTGCTAGATGGGCAGGGGGCCGACGTGGCTACACCTTC. Its protein product is CSARWAGGRRGYTF.

The chain combines TRBV12-3 or TRBV12-4 with TRBJ2-3, with D maybe TRBD2 (6 bases). Trimming shortened V by 4 bases and J by 2 bases, and 16 bases separated the two germline ends. The CDR3 spans 16 residues. CDR3 sequence (DNA): TGTGCCAGCAGTTCCCAGACTAGGAAGGCCACAGATACGCAGTATTTT. This encodes CASSSQTRKATDTQYF.

The chain combines TRBV6-6 with TRBJ2-7; D is unresolved. Looked up from germline, CDR1 is MNHNY and CDR2 is SVGAGI (reference sequence). CDR3 length: 13 amino acids. Trimming shortened V by 7 bases and J by 2 bases, and 12 bases separated the two germline ends. The CDR3 protein is CASNQEGPYEQYF. DNA for the CDR3: TGTGCCAGCAACCAAGAAGGTCCCTACGAGCAGTACTTC.

J is TRBJ2-1 and V is TRBV20-1; the match to TRBD2 covers 13 bases. The CDR3 loop spans 17 amino acids. The ends lost 4 bases at V and 8 bases at J; junction bases unmatched: 14. CDR1 is DFQATT, CDR2 SNEGSKA, per germline (reference sequence). DNA for the CDR3: TGCAGTGCTACAAAACCCGGCGGGACTAGCGGGACAGATGAGCAGTTCTTC. Protein product: CSATKPGGTSGTDEQFF.

This chain connects TRBV11-1 to TRBJ2-2; D unclear. The CDR3 loop spans 13 amino acids. In germline, CDR1 is SGHAT, CDR2 FQDESV (reference sequence). Between the trimmed V and J ends, which lost 1 base and 4 bases, there was a span of 4 bases. CDR3: CASSLESTGELFF. The CDR3 DNA reads as TGTGCCAGCAGCTTAGAGAGCACCGGGGAGCTGTTTTTT. Filled out from reference TRBV11-1 and TRBJ2-2, the complete variable domain reads EAEVAQSPRYKITEKSQAVAFWCDPISGHATLYWYRQILGQGPELLVQFQDESVVDDSQLPKDRFSAERLKGVDSTLKIQPAELGDSAMYLCASSLESTGELFFGEGSRLTVL.

V and J are TRBV9 and TRBJ2-3, with D unclear. This CDR3 region has 16 residues. V was trimmed by 0 bases and J by 2 bases, leaving 13 bases between them. Germline CDR1 reads SGDLS; CDR2 reads YYNGEE. CDR3 amino acids: CASSVGHRTSTDTQYF. In DNA, the CDR3 is TGTGCCAGCAGCGTAGGTCACAGAACATCCACAGATACGCAGTATTTT.

This clonotype appeared a single time. The chain links TRBV7-9 to TRBJ2-4, with a weak D call TRBD1 (6 bases). Germline assignment: CDR1 SEHNR and CDR2 FQNEAQ (reference sequence). The CDR3 consists of 14 residues. Between the trimmed V and J ends, which lost 2 bases and 10 bases, there was a span of 15 bases. CDR3 loop: CASSLSGAGDIQYF. The CDR3 DNA sequence: TGTGCCAGCAGCTTATCCGGGGCAGGGGATATTCAGTACTTC.

The chain recombines TRBV20-1 with TRBJ2-5; D unresolved. This CDR3 region has 12 residues. V dropped 2 bases and J dropped 5 bases, with 9 bases sitting between them. The germline CDR1 and CDR2 sequences are DFQATT and SNEGSKA (reference sequence). The CDR3 protein is CSARLEEETQYF. The CDR3 bases are TGCAGTGCTAGATTGGAAGAGGAGACCCAGTACTTC.

The chain recombines TRBV28 with TRBJ1-5; D is undetermined. The V and J ends lost 11 bases and 1 base respectively, with 12 bases between them. The germline CDR1 and CDR2 sequences are MDHEN and SYDVKM. The CDR3 sequence is 13 residues long. CDR3 DNA sequence: TGTGCCGCAGGAGGCGCAAGCAATCAGCCCCAGCATTTT. It codes for CAAGGASNQPQHF.

The J gene is TRBJ2-7, the V gene TRBV16; TRBD1 might be the D (6 bases). There are 13 residues in the CDR3. Trimming shortened V by 4 bases and J by 2 bases, and 9 bases separated the two germline ends. CDR1 KGHSY and CDR2 FQNENV come from the germline V gene. CDR3 residues: CASSRTAPYEQYF. The CDR3 region has the DNA TGTGCCAGCAGCCGGACAGCCCCCTACGAGCAGTACTTC. Full variable domain (rest looked up from reference TRBV16 and TRBJ2-7): GEEVAQTPKHLVRGEGQKAKLYCAPIKGHSYVFWYQQVLKNEFKFLISFQNENVFDETGMPKERFSAKCLPNSPCSLEIQATKLEDSAVYFCASSRTAPYEQYFGPGTRLTVT.

V usage is TRBV7-2 and J usage is TRBJ2-7; 8 bases are shared with TRBD1. After removal of 2 bases from V and 3 bases from J, the junction contained 6 bases not matched to a gene. The length of the CDR3 is 15 residues. Germline V gives CDR1 SGHTA, CDR2 FQGNSA. The CDR3 region is CASSLQDREYYEQYF. In nucleotides, the CDR3 is TGTGCCAGCAGCTTACAGGACAGGGAGTACTACGAGCAGTACTTC.

V is TRBV27 and J is TRBJ2-7, with D possibly being TRBD2 (5 bases). The length of the CDR3 is 15 residues. CDR1 MNHEY and CDR2 SMNVEV come from the germline V gene (reference sequence). V lost 0 bases and J lost 6, with 15 bases in between. The CDR3 DNA reads as TGTGCCAGCAGTTTATCAGTTGGCAGAGGGTTCGAGCAGTACTTC. It translates to CASSLSVGRGFEQYF.